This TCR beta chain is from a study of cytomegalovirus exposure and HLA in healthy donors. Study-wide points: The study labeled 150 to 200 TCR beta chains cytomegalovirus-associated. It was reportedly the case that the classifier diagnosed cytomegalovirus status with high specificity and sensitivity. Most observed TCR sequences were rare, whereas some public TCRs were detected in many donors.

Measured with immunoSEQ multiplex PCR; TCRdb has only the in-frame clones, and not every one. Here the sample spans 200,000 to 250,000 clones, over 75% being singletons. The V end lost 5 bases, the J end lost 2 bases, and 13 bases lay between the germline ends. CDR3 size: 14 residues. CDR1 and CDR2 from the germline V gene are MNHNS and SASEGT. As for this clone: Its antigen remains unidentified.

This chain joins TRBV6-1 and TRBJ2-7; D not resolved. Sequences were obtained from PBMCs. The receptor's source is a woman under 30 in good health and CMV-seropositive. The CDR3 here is CASSPYTVTYEQYF. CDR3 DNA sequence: TGTGCCAGCAGTCCTTATACAGTGACCTACGAGCAGTACTTC.